The 30 T cell receptor beta chains given below trace back to one sample, sequenced in a study of blood T cell repertoires in COVID-19. Generated by immunoSEQ multiplex PCR, the TCRdb table keeps only in-frame clones and is missing some. The sample carries approximately 28,000 clones, 90% to 95% recorded once. Sequencing input: peripheral blood. These receptors were taken from a woman aged 70-85 years with COVID-19, enrolled during active disease.

V is TRBV4-1 and J is TRBJ2-1, with no clear D. Germline V gives CDR1 MGHRA, CDR2 YSYEKL. The germline V and J ends were trimmed by 1 base and 0 bases, with 7 bases remaining between them. There are 15 residues in the CDR3. CDR3: CASSQGIGSYNEQFF. CDR3 DNA: TGCGCCAGCAGCCAAGGAATCGGCTCCTACAATGAGCAGTTCTTC.

This rearrangement joins TRBV5-4 to TRBJ2-1, with TRBD1 matching 8 bases. The CDR3 consists of 14 residues. The V and J ends lost 6 bases and 7 bases, in that order; junction bases with no gene match: 9. Germline CDR1 reads SGHNT; CDR2 reads YYREEE (reference sequence). This CDR3 is CASTNDRGWNEQFF. For the CDR3, the DNA is TGTGCCAGCACCAATGACAGGGGATGGAATGAGCAGTTCTTC.

The gene calls are TRBV10-1 and TRBJ2-3, with 7 bases identical to TRBD2. This CDR3 has 17 amino acids. Germline V gene data show CDR1 as WNHNN and CDR2 as SYGVQD (reference sequence). The V and J ends lost 3 bases and 1 base, in that order; junction bases with no gene match: 10. CDR3 DNA sequence: TGCGCCAGCAGTGACCCCGGGACGGCGGGGGGCACAGATACGCAGTATTTT. Encoded protein: CASSDPGTAGGTDTQYF.

The chain recombines TRBV4-1 with TRBJ2-5; 7 positions match TRBD2. The CDR3 covers 15 residues. The J segment lost 5 bases and the V segment lost 4 bases, leaving 10 bases of the junction unmatched. Germline V gives CDR1 MGHRA, CDR2 YSYEKL. The CDR3 reads CASSPSGGSGETQYF. CDR3 in DNA: TGCGCCAGCAGCCCCTCGGGCGGGAGTGGGGAGACCCAGTACTTC.

This rearrangement joins TRBV5-1 to TRBJ2-7; 8 bases agree with TRBD1. CDR1 is SGHRS and CDR2 is YFSETQ in the germline V gene. The CDR3 contains 16 residues. Trimming removed 4 bases from V and 1 base from J; junction bases left unmatched: 10. CDR3 nucleotides: TGCGCCAGCAGCCCAGCCGGACAGGGACCATCCTACGAGCAGTACTTC. Encoded protein: CASSPAGQGPSYEQYF.

The chain carries TRBV7-2 and TRBJ1-2; TRBD1 matches at 8 bases. J was trimmed by 5 bases and V by 4 bases; bases with no gene match: 6. The germline CDR1 and CDR2 sequences are SGHTA and FQGNSA. The CDR3 is 14 amino acids. The CDR3 sequence is CASSSGQGSYGYTF. The CDR3 coding sequence is TGTGCCAGCAGCTCCGGACAGGGTTCGTATGGCTACACCTTC.

V and J are TRBV9 and TRBJ2-2; D is unresolved. This CDR3 is built from 15 residues. Trimming left V 1 base short and J 6 bases short, with 13 bases between. From germline, CDR1 is SGDLS and CDR2 YYNGEE. The CDR3 DNA follows: TGTGCCAGCAGCGTATCTTCTAGGCCCCCCGGGGAGCTGTTTTTT. Translating gives CASSVSSRPPGELFF.

The chain carries TRBV2 and TRBJ2-1; 9 bases match TRBD1. The junction had 6 bases not matched to a gene; V was cut back by 6 bases and J by 0 bases. The germline CDR1 and CDR2 sequences are SNHLY and FYNNEI. The length of the CDR3 is 16 residues. The DNA for the CDR3 is TGTGCCAGCAGACCAGGGACAGGGAGCTCCTACAATGAGCAGTTCTTC. Its protein is CASRPGTGSSYNEQFF.

V gene TRBV9 combines with J gene TRBJ2-4; D is possibly TRBD2 (7 bases). CDR3 size: 15 residues. CDR1 is SGDLS, CDR2 YYNGEE, per germline. V lost 0 bases, J lost 9 bases, and 16 bases lay in between. The DNA of the CDR3 is TGTGCCAGCAGCGTAGGAGGGGGGGACGTTGGCATTCAGTACTTC. Its translation: CASSVGGGDVGIQYF.

The genes are TRBV10-3 and TRBJ2-7; TRBD1 matches at 8 bases. The germline gives CDR1 ENHRY, CDR2 SYGVKD. The ends lost 4 bases at V and 4 bases at J; junction bases unmatched: 9. The length of the CDR3 is 15 residues. The CDR3 coding sequence is TGTGCCATCAGTGCGGACAGGGAACCATATTACGAGCAGTACTTC. Its translation: CAISADREPYYEQYF.

The gene calls are TRBV27 and TRBJ2-2; D ambiguous. Trimming removed 5 bases from V and 4 bases from J, with 20 bases in between. The germline gives CDR1 MNHEY, CDR2 SMNVEV (reference sequence). The CDR3 is 17 residues long. The CDR3 region is CASSQYTQLSSTGELFF. The DNA for the CDR3 is TGTGCCAGCAGTCAATACACTCAACTTAGCAGCACCGGGGAGCTGTTTTTT.

The J gene is TRBJ1-2, the V gene TRBV6-1; 7 nucleotides match TRBD1. The V segment lost 2 bases and the J segment 2 bases; nucleotides outside the gene matches: 5. This CDR3 has 15 amino acids. Per the germline V gene, CDR1 is MNHNS and CDR2 is SASEGT. The CDR3 loop is CASSEKGQTNYGYTF. The CDR3, as DNA: TGTGCCAGCAGTGAAAAGGGACAGACGAACTATGGCTACACCTTC.

The V and J genes are TRBV5-1 and TRBJ1-1; D is ambiguous. V was cut by 3 bases and J by 2 bases, with 20 bases left in between. CDR3 length equals 17 residues. In germline, CDR1 is SGHRS, CDR2 YFSETQ. CDR3 in amino acids: CASSSLAGILGNTEAFF. In nucleotides, the CDR3 is TGCGCCAGCAGCTCACTAGCTGGGATTTTAGGCAACACTGAAGCTTTCTTT.

This clone was observed a single time. This chain connects TRBV6-4 to TRBJ1-6; 8 nucleotides align to TRBD1. The CDR3 is 16 residues long. The trim removed 0 bases at V and 7 bases at J, leaving 5 bases unmatched. In germline, CDR1 is MRHNA, CDR2 SNTAGT. CDR3 bases: TGTGCCAGCAGTGACTCCGGACAGGGCGGAAATTCACCCCTCCACTTT. Amino acids: CASSDSGQGGNSPLHF.

The chain couples TRBV4-2 to TRBJ2-1; D is perhaps TRBD1 (5 bases). Germline CDR1 LGHNA, CDR2 YNFKEQ. The CDR3 is 19 residues long. Between the trimmed V and J ends, which lost 0 bases and 4 bases, there was a span of 22 bases. CDR3 sequence: CASSQEGSGSMGRYNEQFF. For the CDR3, the DNA is TGTGCCAGCAGCCAAGAGGGGTCAGGGTCGATGGGAAGGTACAATGAGCAGTTCTTC.

V is TRBV12-3 or TRBV12-4 and J is TRBJ2-2, with TRBD1 identical over 7 bases. This CDR3 contains 13 residues. J lost 4 bases, V lost 6 bases, and 2 bases had no gene match. The CDR3 protein is CASRTGVTGELFF. As DNA, the CDR3 is TGTGCCAGCAGAACAGGGGTCACCGGGGAGCTGTTTTTT.

The rearrangement uses TRBV7-8 and TRBJ2-2; D might be TRBD2 (6 bases). CDR1 is SGHVS and CDR2 is FQNEAQ in the germline V gene. There are 20 residues in the CDR3. V was clipped by 4 bases and J by 2 bases, with 26 bases between them. The CDR3 loop is CASSSRGIARGGGNTGELFF. The CDR3 nucleotides are TGTGCCAGCAGCTCCCGAGGAATTGCGAGGGGAGGAGGAAACACCGGGGAGCTGTTTTTT.

This rearrangement joins TRBV2 to TRBJ2-7; 9 positions match TRBD1. Germline V lookup: CDR1 SNHLY, CDR2 FYNNEI. The V and J ends lost 7 bases and 3 bases, in that order; junction bases with no gene match: 4. The CDR3 sequence is 13 residues long. This CDR3 is CASNRDRDYEQYF. CDR3 in DNA: TGTGCCAGCAACCGGGACAGGGACTACGAGCAGTACTTC.

This clone has just a few counts. The rearrangement joins TRBV30 to TRBJ2-5; 8 bases map to TRBD1. The CDR3 contains 14 residues. V lost 3 bases and J lost 9; bases outside the gene matches: 12. Germline CDR1 GTSNPN, CDR2 SVGIG (reference sequence). CDR3 sequence reads: CAWRRTGTEGAQYF. For the CDR3, the DNA is TGTGCCTGGAGGAGGACAGGGACTGAAGGGGCCCAGTACTTC.

The rearrangement joins TRBV4-1 to TRBJ2-1; 14 bases are shared with TRBD2. The germline V gene encodes CDR1 MGHRA and CDR2 YSYEKL. The CDR3 has 22 residues. Trimming at V came to 0 bases and at J to 3 bases, leaving 16 bases not matched to a gene. CDR3 sequence (DNA): TGCGCCAGCAGCCAAGAAACATCAGGGACTAGCGGGAGTAGAAGTTGCTACAATGAGCAGTTCTTC. Translating gives CASSQETSGTSGSRSCYNEQFF.

This rearrangement joins TRBV30 to TRBJ1-6; 7 bases are shared with TRBD1. The trim removed 7 bases at V and 10 bases at J, leaving 10 bases unmatched. Germline values: CDR1 GTSNPN, CDR2 SVGIG (reference sequence). This CDR3 region has 13 residues. CDR3 nucleotides: TGTGCCTTGGTAGACAGGGTGGGGTCACCCCTCCACTTT. Its protein product is CALVDRVGSPLHF.

The chain couples TRBV28 to TRBJ1-5, with D perhaps matching TRBD1 (6 bases). Trimming took off 8 bases at V and 3 bases at J, with 20 bases between the two ends. Germline CDR1 reads MDHEN; CDR2 reads SYDVKM. This CDR3 is built from 16 residues. The CDR3 bases are TGTGCCAGCCAACCACAGGTTGGGGGCCACAATCAGCCCCAGCATTTT. Protein product: CASQPQVGGHNQPQHF.

J is TRBJ2-1 and V is TRBV7-8; 9 bases are shared with TRBD1. Germline V gene sequence: CDR1 SGHVS, CDR2 FQNEAQ. CDR3 size: 15 residues. V shed 5 bases and J 6 bases; nucleotides not matched to a gene: 8. The CDR3, as DNA: TGTGCCAGCAGCCTCCGGACAGGGGCACTCAATGAGCAGTTCTTC. The encoded protein is CASSLRTGALNEQFF.

The V and J genes are TRBV28 and TRBJ1-4; D unclear. Germline V gene data show CDR1 as MDHEN and CDR2 as SYDVKM. V dropped 3 bases and J dropped 10 bases, with 9 bases sitting between them. This CDR3 is 12 amino acids long. In DNA form, the CDR3 reads TGTGCCAGCAGTTTGGGCCCTGTAAAACTGTTTTTT. Encoded protein: CASSLGPVKLFF.

This clone turned up a few times. The rearrangement uses TRBV7-3 and TRBJ2-1, with TRBD1 matching 12 bases. V dropped 2 bases and J dropped 7; count of bases not matched to a gene: 3. Germline CDR1 reads SGHTA; CDR2 reads FQGTGA. This CDR3 comprises 15 residues. CDR3 protein: CASSLGTGGINEQFF. CDR3 nucleotides: TGTGCCAGCAGCTTAGGGACAGGGGGCATAAATGAGCAGTTCTTC.

The rearrangement uses TRBV19 and TRBJ2-7, with 10 positions matching TRBD2. The CDR3 spans 15 residues. V was pared by 1 base and J by 4 bases, with 4 bases of the junction left unmatched. CDR1 is LNHDA, CDR2 SQIVND, per germline (reference sequence). The CDR3 nucleotides read TGTGCCAGTAGTATAGTTACTAGCGGGATTTACGAGCAGTACTTC. Amino acid sequence: CASSIVTSGIYEQYF.

CDR3 bases: TGTGCCAGCAGCCTTCAGGGATCTGGGGCCAACGTCCTGACTTTC. Translated: CASSLQGSGANVLTF. The rearrangement uses TRBV5-4 and TRBJ2-6, with TRBD1 as a possible D gene (5 bases). Trimming stripped 4 bases from V and 1 base from J, with 9 bases between. CDR1 and CDR2 (germline): SGHNT, YYREEE (reference sequence). The CDR3 length is 15 residues. Full variable domain (outside the CDR3, taken from reference TRBV5-4 and TRBJ2-6): ETGVTQSPTHLIKTRGQQVTLRCSSQSGHNTVSWYQQALGQGPQFIFQYYREEENGRGNFPPRFSGLQFPNYSSELNVNALELDDSALYLCASSLQGSGANVLTFGAGSRLTVL.

The V call is TRBV6-5, the J call TRBJ1-1; no reliable D call. The V end lost 0 bases, the J end lost 6 bases, and 8 bases lay between the germline ends. The CDR3 extends over 13 amino acids. The germline CDR1 and CDR2 sequences are MNHEY and SVGAGI. The CDR3 nucleotides read TGTGCCAGCAGTTACTCCGGGATGCCTGAAGCTTTCTTT. Translating gives CASSYSGMPEAFF.

This clone was counted a single time. The chain joins TRBV28 to TRBJ1-1, with no clear D. This CDR3 contains 14 residues. Germline-derived CDR1 and CDR2 are MDHEN and SYDVKM. The germline V and J ends were trimmed by 4 bases and 7 bases, with 16 bases remaining between them. The CDR3 DNA reads as TGTGCCAGCAGTTACCCTCCCGAGGCTGGTGAAGCTTTCTTT. This translates into CASSYPPEAGEAFF. Using reference TRBV28 and TRBJ1-1 for the parts outside the CDR3, the full variable domain is DVKVTQSSRYLVKRTGEKVFLECVQDMDHENMFWYRQDPGLGLRLIYFSYDVKMKEKGDIPEGYSVSREKKERFSLILESASTNQTSMYLCASSYPPEAGEAFFGQGTRLTVV.

The V call is TRBV24-1, the J call TRBJ2-3; 13 bases are shared with TRBD2. The CDR3 has 15 amino acids. After removal of 7 bases from V and 4 bases from J, the junction contained 4 bases not matched to a gene. Germline assignment: CDR1 KGHDR and CDR2 SFDVKD. CDR3 coding DNA: TGTGCCACCAGCCAGACTAGCGGGAGGTCAGATACGCAGTATTTT. Its protein is CATSQTSGRSDTQYF.